This T cell receptor (beta chain) was sequenced during a study of blood T cell repertoires in COVID-19. Germline V gives CDR1 SGDLS, CDR2 YYNGEE. Trimming took 5 bases from V and 5 from J; bases not matched to a gene: 3. The CDR3 sequence is 12 residues long. As processed by the authors: Nucleated cell number was recorded as an estimate derived from reference gene primer amplification. Method: immunoSEQ multiplex PCR; TCRdb's copy keeps in-frame clones and lacks some. V and J calls and clone size follow that table, whereas D and trimming were derived from the DNA. The sample includes about 300,000 clones, around 89% seen only once; the top ten take approximately 4.5%.

The receptor was isolated from a woman between 18 and 30 years old with acute COVID-19. This rearrangement joins TRBV9 to TRBJ2-5; 7 bases map to TRBD2. Sequenced: PBMCs or T cells enriched from blood (not recorded which). CDR3 amino acids: CASRGEGETQYF. For the CDR3, the DNA is TGTGCCAGCAGAGGGGAGGGGGAGACCCAGTACTTC.